The 2 T cell receptor beta chains in this list originate from one sample, sequenced in a study of blood T cell repertoires in COVID-19. Sequencing used immunoSEQ multiplex PCR; TCRdb keeps in-frame clones, though not all of them. The table includes approximately 170,000 clones, roughly 90% detected once. Specimen: peripheral blood. These receptors were collected from a man aged 60 to 69 with acute or convalescent COVID-19.

The chain carries TRBV6-6 and TRBJ2-3, with D possibly being TRBD1 (6 bases). Germline assignment: CDR1 MNHNY and CDR2 SVGAGI (reference sequence). Between the trimmed V and J ends, which lost 4 bases and 2 bases, there was a span of 16 bases. The CDR3 consists of 16 residues. The CDR3 DNA reads as TGTGCCAGCAGTTTACGCCAGGGGCCTCCCACAGATACGCAGTATTTT. Its protein product is CASSLRQGPPTDTQYF.

This clone was counted a few times. V and J are TRBV19 and TRBJ1-2; weak D call: TRBD1 (6 bases). The CDR3 is 19 amino acids. Trimming stripped 4 bases from V and 0 bases from J, with 24 bases between. Germline V gene data show CDR1 as LNHDA and CDR2 as SQIVND (reference sequence). CDR3 region: CASSKRTNRVEGANYGYTF. CDR3 in DNA: TGTGCCAGTAGTAAACGCACCAACAGGGTTGAGGGGGCTAACTATGGCTACACCTTC.